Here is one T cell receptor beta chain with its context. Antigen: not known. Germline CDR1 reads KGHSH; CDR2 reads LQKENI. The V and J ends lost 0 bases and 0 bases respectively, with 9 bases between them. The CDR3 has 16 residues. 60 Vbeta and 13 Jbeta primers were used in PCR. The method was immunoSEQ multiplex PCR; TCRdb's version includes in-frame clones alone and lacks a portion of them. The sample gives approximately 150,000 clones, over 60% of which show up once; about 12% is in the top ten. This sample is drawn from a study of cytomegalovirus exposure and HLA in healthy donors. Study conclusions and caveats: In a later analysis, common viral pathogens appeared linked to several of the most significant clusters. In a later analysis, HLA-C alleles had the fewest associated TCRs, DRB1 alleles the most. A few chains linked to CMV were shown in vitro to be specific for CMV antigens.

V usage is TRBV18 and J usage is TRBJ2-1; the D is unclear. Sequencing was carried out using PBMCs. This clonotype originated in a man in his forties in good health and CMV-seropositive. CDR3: CASSPPGEYSYNEQFF. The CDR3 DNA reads TGTGCCAGCTCACCACCGGGCGAATACTCCTACAATGAGCAGTTCTTC.